This T cell receptor beta chain was sequenced in a study of cytomegalovirus exposure and HLA in healthy donors. Whole-study context: Clustering assigned 81% of the approximately 400 genotyped donors to the Caucasian-associated ancestry cluster.

Study-wide results and limits: Some V segments, including TRBV6-2 and TRBV6-3, were excluded as indistinguishable. In a later analysis, DRB1 alleles had the most associated TCRs; HLA-C alleles the fewest. In a later analysis, TCR beta V- and J-gene trimming showed a link to a missense DCLRE1C variant.

With 60 Vbeta and 13 Jbeta primers, the PCR was carried out. Libraries were prepared by immunoSEQ multiplex PCR; TCRdb keeps only in-frame clonotypes and omits some of them. The repertoire holds some 40,000 clones, roughly 74% seen once, with approximately 6.3% in the top ten. The germline V gene encodes CDR1 SNHLY and CDR2 FYNNEI. J gave up 6 bases and V 1 base, and 4 bases lay outside the gene matches. The CDR3 has 15 amino acids. Comments on this clone: Its antigen is not identified.

Sequenced: PBMCs. The source is a man aged 25-45 years in good health and CMV-seronegative. This chain uses TRBV2 with TRBJ1-5; 9 bases map to TRBD1. CDR3 sequence reads: CASSEEGQGFQPQHF. The CDR3, as DNA: TGTGCCAGCAGTGAAGAGGGACAGGGCTTTCAGCCCCAGCATTTT.